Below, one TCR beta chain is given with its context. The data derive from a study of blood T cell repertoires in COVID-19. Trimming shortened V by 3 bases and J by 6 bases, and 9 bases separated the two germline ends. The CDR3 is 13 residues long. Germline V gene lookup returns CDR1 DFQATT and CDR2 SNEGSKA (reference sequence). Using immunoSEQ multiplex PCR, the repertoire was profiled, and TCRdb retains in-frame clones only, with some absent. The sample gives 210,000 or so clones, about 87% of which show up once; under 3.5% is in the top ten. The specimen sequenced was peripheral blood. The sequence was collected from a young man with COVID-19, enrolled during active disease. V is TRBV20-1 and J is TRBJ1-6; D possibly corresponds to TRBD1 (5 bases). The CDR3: CSASLTANSPLHF. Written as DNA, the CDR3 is TGCAGTGCTAGTTTGACAGCTAATTCACCCCTCCACTTT.